Shown below are 22 T cell receptor beta chains from a single sample sequenced in a study of T cells in Graves' hyperthyroidism and ophthalmopathy. What was amplified from RNA transcripts were TCR beta CDR3 regions. A set of HTBI primers served as the primers for a first-round RT-PCR of the TCR CDR3. TCRdb independently ran MiXCR on the multiplex PCR reads; one entry per CDR3 protein. The sample lists approximately 400,000 distinct CDR3 sequences, over 12% seen once, with approximately 29% in the top ten. The sample consisted of blood. The receptors here all came from a man aged 50 or older with Graves' ophthalmopathy.

This clonotype was picked up a small number of times. The chain employs TRBV27 and TRBJ1-1; 9 nucleotides match TRBD1. CDR1 is MNHEY, CDR2 SMNVEV, per germline (reference sequence). V gave up 7 bases and J gave up 5 bases; unmatched junction bases: 11. CDR3 size: 15 residues. CDR3 sequence: CASIPLTGGRTEAFF. In DNA, the CDR3 is TGTGCCAGCATTCCCCTGACAGGGGGTCGGACTGAAGCTTTCTTT.

This clonotype appeared many times. This chain's CDR3 is CASSQESPTDTQYF. The CDR3 region has the DNA TGCGCCAGCAGCCAAGAATCCCCCACAGATACGCAGTATTTT. The V gene is TRBV4-1, the J gene TRBJ2-3; D gene unclear. The CDR3 totals 14 residues. Trimming cost V 0 bases and J 2 bases, with 6 bases left between them. In germline, CDR1 is MGHRA, CDR2 YSYEKL.

This clonotype was counted between two and nine times. The rearrangement uses TRBV6-1 and TRBJ1-3; D is unresolved. Trimming took off 6 bases at V and 0 bases at J, with 15 bases between the two ends. This CDR3 spans 16 amino acids. Germline CDR1 reads MNHNS; CDR2 reads SASEGT. The CDR3 DNA follows: TGTGCCAGCAGCGTCCGAGATTCAAGCTCTGGAAACACCATATATTTT. Its translation is CASSVRDSSSGNTIYF.

This clonotype was seen repeatedly, ten times or more. The CDR3 here is CASSELTRQERKETQYF. DNA of the CDR3: TGTGCCAGCAGCGAACTAACTAGACAGGAAAGAAAAGAGACCCAGTACTTC. The chain uses TRBV5-6 and TRBJ2-5; the D gene is possibly TRBD1 (6 bases). CDR1 is SGHDT and CDR2 is YYEEEE in the germline V gene. Trimming removed 4 bases at V and 3 bases at J, with 22 bases between. The CDR3 extends over 17 amino acids. The complete variable domain, with remaining parts taken from reference TRBV5-6 and TRBJ2-5, reads DAGVTQSPTHLIKTRGQQVTLRCSPKSGHDTVSWYQQALGQGPQFIFQYYEEEERQRGNFPDRFSGHQFPNYSSELNVNALLLGDSALYLCASSELTRQERKETQYFGPGTRLLVL.

This clonotype has ten or more counts. The gene calls are TRBV5-1 and TRBJ2-1; 8 positions agree with TRBD2. The V segment lost 4 bases and the J segment 0 bases; nucleotides outside the gene matches: 6. CDR1 and CDR2 (germline): SGHRS, YFSETQ. The length of the CDR3 is 16 residues. DNA for the CDR3: TGCGCCAGCAGCGCAAAAGCGGGAGCCTCCTACAATGAGCAGTTCTTC. Its protein product is CASSAKAGASYNEQFF. Full variable domain (remainder filled in from reference TRBV5-1 and TRBJ2-1): KAGVTQTPRYLIKTRGQQVTLSCSPISGHRSVSWYQQTPGQGLQFLFEYFSETQRNKGNFPGRFSGRQFSNSRSEMNVSTLELGDSALYLCASSAKAGASYNEQFFGPGTRLTVL.

At least ten counts were recorded for this clonotype. This chain joins TRBV28 and TRBJ2-1; 11 nucleotides align to TRBD2. Germline V gives CDR1 MDHEN, CDR2 SYDVKM. The CDR3 runs 19 residues. The V and J ends lost 4 bases and 0 bases, in that order; junction bases with no gene match: 11. This CDR3 reads CASSSTHGTSGYSYNEQFF. Written as DNA, the CDR3 is TGTGCCAGCAGTTCAACCCACGGGACTAGCGGCTACTCCTACAATGAGCAGTTCTTC.

V gene TRBV7-9 combines with J gene TRBJ2-2; 8 positions match TRBD2. The J segment lost 5 bases and the V segment lost 6 bases, leaving 11 bases of the junction unmatched. This CDR3 contains 16 residues. The germline gives CDR1 SEHNR, CDR2 FQNEAQ (reference sequence). CDR3 region: CASRTGLAGFTGELFF. As DNA, the CDR3 is TGTGCCAGCAGAACGGGCCTAGCGGGCTTTACCGGGGAGCTGTTTTTT.

This clonotype was found many times. Here the CDR3 DNA reads TGTGCCAGCAGTCGCCTCCGGGACAGGGTCTACAATGAGCAGTTCTTC. It encodes CASSRLRDRVYNEQFF. The J gene is TRBJ2-1, the V gene TRBV28, with 9 bases matching TRBD1. Germline values: CDR1 MDHEN, CDR2 SYDVKM. This CDR3 region has 16 residues. Unmatched junction bases numbered 8, after V lost 5 bases and J lost 3 bases.

This clonotype was seen many times. The chain carries TRBV5-1 and TRBJ2-4; TRBD1 matches at 7 bases. J lost 8 bases, V lost 0 bases, and 8 bases had no gene match. This CDR3 has 15 amino acids. CDR1 and CDR2 from the germline V gene are SGHRS and YFSETQ. The CDR3 reads CASSLAMGQSDIQYF. CDR3 in DNA: TGCGCCAGCAGCTTGGCTATGGGACAGTCGGACATTCAGTACTTC.

This clonotype was found many times. The CDR3 coding sequence is TGCAGTGCTAGAGCTCAAGCGGGAGCAGATACGCAGTATTTT. As protein: CSARAQAGADTQYF. This rearrangement joins TRBV20-1 to TRBJ2-3, with 8 nucleotides matching TRBD2. V trimming: 1 base; J trimming: 4 bases; junction bases outside the gene matches: 4. The CDR3 is made up of 14 amino acids. Per germline, CDR1 DFQATT and CDR2 SNEGSKA (reference sequence).

This clonotype has a count of ten or more. The V call is TRBV5-1, the J call TRBJ2-5; the match to TRBD2 covers 11 bases. Germline V gives CDR1 SGHRS, CDR2 YFSETQ. The CDR3 spans 16 residues. Losses at the gene ends were 4 bases for V and 4 bases for J; bases not matched to a gene: 9. This chain's CDR3 is CASSGRLAGLGETQYF. The CDR3 bases are TGCGCCAGCAGCGGGAGACTAGCGGGACTGGGAGAGACCCAGTACTTC.

This clonotype was observed many times. V and J are TRBV30 and TRBJ1-3; tentative D call: TRBD1 (5 bases). V was cut by 0 bases and J by 7 bases, with 16 bases left in between. The CDR3 runs to 15 residues. From germline, CDR1 is GTSNPN and CDR2 SVGIG (reference sequence). Here the CDR3 DNA reads TGTGCCTGGAGTGTCCCGGGCCAGGGCTTGAACACCATATATTTT. This sequence encodes CAWSVPGQGLNTIYF. Full variable domain (remainder filled in from reference TRBV30 and TRBJ1-3): SQTIHQWPATLVQPVGSPLSLECTVEGTSNPNLYWYRQAAGRGLQLLFYSVGIGQISSEVPQNLSASRPQDRQFILSSKKLLLSDSGFYLCAWSVPGQGLNTIYFGEGSWLTVV.

This clonotype occurred many times. This chain connects TRBV11-1 to TRBJ2-7; the D is unclear. This CDR3 contains 12 residues. The germline V gene has CDR1 SGHAT and CDR2 FQDESV (reference sequence). V dropped 5 bases and J dropped 5 bases, with 10 bases sitting between them. CDR3 loop: CASSRSYDEQYF. The CDR3 DNA sequence: TGTGCCAGCAGCCGGTCTTATGACGAGCAGTACTTC.

This chain joins TRBV28 and TRBJ2-5; maybe TRBD1 (5 bases). This CDR3 is built from 15 residues. Germline values: CDR1 MDHEN, CDR2 SYDVKM. Trimming left V 5 bases short and J 7 bases short, with 20 bases between. Here the CDR3 DNA reads TGTGCCAGCAGTCGAGATCTTGCGCGAACAGGGACCCAGTACTTC. Its translation is CASSRDLARTGTQYF.

This clonotype occurred many times. This rearrangement joins TRBV13 to TRBJ2-1; TRBD2 aligns across 7 bases. The trim removed 5 bases at V and 6 bases at J, leaving 4 bases unmatched. Germline V gives CDR1 PRHDT, CDR2 FYEKMQ (reference sequence). The CDR3 extends over 13 amino acids. The CDR3 bases are TGTGCCAGCAGCCGGGACTACGTCAATGAGCAGTTCTTC. This gives the protein CASSRDYVNEQFF.

This clonotype was observed many times. The chain combines TRBV2 with TRBJ1-3; the D is unclear. This CDR3 is built from 14 residues. V was shortened by 7 bases and J by 4 bases, with 14 bases between the two germline ends. Germline assignment: CDR1 SNHLY and CDR2 FYNNEI. The CDR3 sequence is CASTGGRSGNTIYF. The CDR3 DNA follows: TGTGCCAGCACCGGTGGAAGGTCAGGAAACACCATATATTTT.

A word on this clonotype: A read error may be the cause here, since a much bigger clone is one base away. V is TRBV12-3 or TRBV12-4 and J is TRBJ2-7; D assignment may be TRBD1 or TRBD2 (6 bases each). Trimming left V 3 bases short and J 5 bases short, with 14 bases between. The CDR3 runs 14 residues. In DNA form, the CDR3 reads TGTGCCAGCAGTTTCGGGGGCGTAACCCACGAGCAGTACTTC. It translates to CASSFGGVTHEQYF.

This clonotype has at least ten counts. The chain links TRBV3-1 to TRBJ2-1; D may be TRBD1 or TRBD2 (5 bases each). The V end was cut by 0 bases, the J end by 9 bases, with 21 bases between. The CDR3 is 17 residues long. Germline V CDR1 and CDR2: LGHDT, YNNKEL (reference sequence). The CDR3 nucleotides read TGTGCCAGCAGCCAAGAAGGATTGCGGGCGATTGGGGCTGAGCAGTTCTTC. Translation gives CASSQEGLRAIGAEQFF.

Concerning this clonotype: A read error may explain this, as a much larger clone is one base away. The rearrangement joins TRBV9 to TRBJ2-7; D gene uncertain. Trimming stripped 0 bases from V and 2 bases from J, with 9 bases between. The CDR3 has 14 residues. The germline V gene has CDR1 SGDLS and CDR2 YYNGEE. CDR3 in DNA: TGTGCCAGCAGCGTAGGTGTTGCGACCTACGAGCAGTACTTC. The encoded protein is CASSVGVATYEQYF.

In this sample, this clonotype turned up a few times. The gene calls are TRBV5-1 and TRBJ2-5; D possibly matches TRBD1 or TRBD2 (5 bases each). CDR3 length: 16 amino acids. Germline CDR1 is SGHRS and CDR2 is YFSETQ. Trimming took off 4 bases at V and 0 bases at J, with 16 bases between the two ends. The CDR3 sequence is CASSRGPGPYQETQYF. The CDR3 nucleotides read TGCGCCAGCAGCAGGGGACCCGGACCGTACCAAGAGACCCAGTACTTC.

This clonotype came up a few times. The chain recombines TRBV25-1 with TRBJ1-1; TRBD1 might be the D (6 bases). V dropped 2 bases and J dropped 1 base, with 11 bases sitting between them. The CDR3 has 15 amino acids. Germline values: CDR1 MGHDK, CDR2 SYGVNS. CDR3 loop: CASSERGAPNTEAFF. CDR3 coding DNA: TGTGCCAGCAGTGAAAGGGGGGCCCCGAACACTGAAGCTTTCTTT.

This clonotype was observed at least ten times. The chain recombines TRBV9 with TRBJ2-7; no clear D. V was pared by 4 bases and J by 5 bases, with 10 bases between. The CDR3 sequence is 12 residues long. Germline V gene lookup returns CDR1 SGDLS and CDR2 YYNGEE. The DNA of the CDR3 is TGTGCCAGCAGCCAAGCCACGGACGAGCAGTACTTC. It encodes CASSQATDEQYF.